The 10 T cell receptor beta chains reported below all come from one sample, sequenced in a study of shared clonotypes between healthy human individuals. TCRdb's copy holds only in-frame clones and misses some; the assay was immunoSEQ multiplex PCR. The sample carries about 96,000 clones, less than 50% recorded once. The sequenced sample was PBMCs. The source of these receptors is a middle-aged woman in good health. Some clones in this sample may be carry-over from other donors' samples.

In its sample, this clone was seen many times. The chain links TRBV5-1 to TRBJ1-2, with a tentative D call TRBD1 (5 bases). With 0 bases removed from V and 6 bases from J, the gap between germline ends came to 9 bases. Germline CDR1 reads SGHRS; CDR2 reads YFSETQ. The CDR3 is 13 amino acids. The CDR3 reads CASSLALGDGYTF. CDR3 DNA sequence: TGCGCCAGCAGCTTGGCTTTGGGGGATGGCTACACCTTC.

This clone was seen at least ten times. CDR3 loop: CASSVGHNPSGANVLTF. CDR3 sequence (DNA): TGTGCCAGCAGCGTAGGTCACAATCCCTCTGGGGCCAACGTCCTGACTTTC. The chain links TRBV9 to TRBJ2-6; D is unresolved. Germline CDR1 is SGDLS and CDR2 is YYNGEE. The length of the CDR3 is 17 residues. V lost 0 bases and J lost 0, with 10 bases in between.

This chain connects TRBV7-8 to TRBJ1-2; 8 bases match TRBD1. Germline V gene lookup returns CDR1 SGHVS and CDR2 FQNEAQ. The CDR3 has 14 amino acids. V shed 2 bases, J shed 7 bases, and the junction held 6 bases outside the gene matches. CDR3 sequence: CASSLPQGGGGYTF. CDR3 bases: TGTGCCAGCAGCTTACCACAGGGGGGCGGTGGCTACACCTTC.

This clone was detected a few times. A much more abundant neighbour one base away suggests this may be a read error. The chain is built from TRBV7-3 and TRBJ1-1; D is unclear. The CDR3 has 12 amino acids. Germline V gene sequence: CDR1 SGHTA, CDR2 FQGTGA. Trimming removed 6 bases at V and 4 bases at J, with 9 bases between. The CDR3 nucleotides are TGTGCCAGCAGTACGGGGAGCACTGAAGCTTTCTTT. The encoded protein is CASSTGSTEAFF.

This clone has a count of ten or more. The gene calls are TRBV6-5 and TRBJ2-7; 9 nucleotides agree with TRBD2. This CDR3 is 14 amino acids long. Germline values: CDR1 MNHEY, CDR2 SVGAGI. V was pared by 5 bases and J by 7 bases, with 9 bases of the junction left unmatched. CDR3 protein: CASSTRGRVVEQYF. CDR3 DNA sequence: TGTGCCAGCAGTACCCGCGGGAGGGTAGTTGAGCAGTACTTC.

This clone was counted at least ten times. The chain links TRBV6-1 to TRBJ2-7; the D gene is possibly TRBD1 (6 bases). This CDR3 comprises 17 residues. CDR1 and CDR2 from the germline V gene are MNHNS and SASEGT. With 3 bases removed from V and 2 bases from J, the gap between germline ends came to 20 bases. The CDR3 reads CASSDDPTGHDPYEQYF. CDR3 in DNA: TGTGCCAGCAGTGACGATCCCACAGGGCACGATCCCTACGAGCAGTACTTC.

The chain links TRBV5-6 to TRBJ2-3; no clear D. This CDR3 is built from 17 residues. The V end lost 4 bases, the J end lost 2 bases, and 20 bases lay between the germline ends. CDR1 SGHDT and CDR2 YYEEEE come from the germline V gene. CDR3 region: CASSTHSGSVLTDTQYF. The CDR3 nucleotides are TGTGCCAGCAGCACACATTCCGGGTCTGTCCTCACAGATACGCAGTATTTT.

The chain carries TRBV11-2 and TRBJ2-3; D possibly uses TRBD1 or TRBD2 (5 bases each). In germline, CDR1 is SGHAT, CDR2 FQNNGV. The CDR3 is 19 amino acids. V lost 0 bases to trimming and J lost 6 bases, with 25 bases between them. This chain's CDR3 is CASSLDTLWGARKGDTQYF. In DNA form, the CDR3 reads TGTGCCAGCAGCTTAGATACCCTGTGGGGAGCTCGGAAGGGGGATACGCAGTATTTT.

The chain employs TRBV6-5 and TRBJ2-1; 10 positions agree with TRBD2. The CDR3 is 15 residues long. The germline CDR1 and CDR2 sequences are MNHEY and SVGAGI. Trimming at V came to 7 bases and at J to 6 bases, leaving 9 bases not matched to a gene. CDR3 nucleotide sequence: TGTGCCAGCATTCCGGGACTAGCGTTTCTCAATGAGCAGTTCTTC. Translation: CASIPGLAFLNEQFF.

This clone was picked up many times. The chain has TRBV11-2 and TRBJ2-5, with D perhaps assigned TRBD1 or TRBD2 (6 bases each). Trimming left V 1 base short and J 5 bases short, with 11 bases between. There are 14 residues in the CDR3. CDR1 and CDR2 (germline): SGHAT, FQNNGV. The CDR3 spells CASSLVGAGETQYF. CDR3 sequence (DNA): TGTGCCAGCAGCTTAGTGGGGGCGGGGGAGACCCAGTACTTC.